Shown below are 25 T cell receptor beta chains from a single sample sequenced in a study of CXCR3-negative and CXCR3-positive naive CD8 T cells. Study conclusions and caveats: Naive cells positive for CXCR3 carried more hydrophobic TRB CDR3s than CXCR3-negative ones.

TRB cDNA was prepared as libraries by UMI-labeled 5' RACE. Reprocessing the 5' RACE reads, TCRdb reports a single entry for every CDR3 protein and omits DNA. This table holds 84,000 or so distinct CDR3 sequences. No antigen has been identified for these receptors. The sample taken for sequencing was naive CXCR3+ CD8+ T cells from blood. Subset described: CD45RO-CCR7+CD27+CD95- naive CD8+ T cells expressing CXCR3 (TNR3+). These receptors were obtained from a human donor in good health. Some clones in this sample may be carry-over from other donors' samples.

This chain links TRBV7-9 with TRBJ1-1. The germline V gene has CDR1 SEHNR and CDR2 FQNEAQ (reference sequence). The CDR3 loop spans 12 amino acids. The CDR3: CASMNQNTEAFF. The full variable domain, with the rest looked up from reference TRBV7-9 and TRBJ1-1, is DTGVSQNPRHKITKRGQNVTFRCDPISEHNRLYWYRQTLGQGPEFLTYFQNEAQLEKSRLLSDRFSAERPKGSFSTLEIQRTEQGDSAMYLCASMNQNTEAFFGQGTRLTVV.

The chain employs TRBV5-1 and TRBJ1-2; TCRdb reports TRBD1, a call that lacks DNA to check it against. Germline V lookup: CDR1 SGHRS, CDR2 YFSETQ. The CDR3 has 14 residues. The CDR3 loop reads CASSSWTNNYGYTF. Full variable domain (rest looked up from reference TRBV5-1 and TRBJ1-2): KAGVTQTPRYLIKTRGQQVTLSCSPISGHRSVSWYQQTPGQGLQFLFEYFSETQRNKGNFPGRFSGRQFSNSRSEMNVSTLELGDSALYLCASSSWTNNYGYTFGSGTRLTVV.

The rearrangement joins TRBV9 to TRBJ2-6. The CDR3 consists of 15 residues. Germline V gene data show CDR1 as SGDLS and CDR2 as YYNGEE. The CDR3: CASSVAHARANVLTF.

This rearrangement joins TRBV7-6 to TRBJ2-5; TCRdb names TRBD2, which stays unverified in the absence of DNA. Germline CDR1 reads SGHVS; CDR2 reads FNYEAQ. The CDR3 runs to 14 residues. The CDR3 region is CASSFGGATETQYF.

The chain links TRBV12-3 or TRBV12-4 to TRBJ2-1; TCRdb proposes TRBD2, but this gene call is untestable without DNA. The CDR3 runs to 11 residues. The CDR3 spells CASILGEVQFF.

The CDR3 sequence is CAASGRGSADYEQYF. This chain connects TRBV10-3 to TRBJ2-7; TCRdb picks TRBD2, but there is no DNA to check that call. This CDR3 has 15 residues. Germline assignment: CDR1 ENHRY and CDR2 SYGVKD.

The chain carries TRBV6-4 and TRBJ2-3. The CDR3 is made up of 15 amino acids. The germline CDR1 and CDR2 sequences are MRHNA and SNTAGT. CDR3 in amino acids: CASSDSKHSTDTQYF.

V is TRBV29-1 and J is TRBJ2-6. The CDR3 is 15 amino acids. Germline-derived CDR1 and CDR2 are SQVTM and ANQGSEA. The CDR3 protein is CSVEEFAPGANVLTF. Supplemented by reference TRBV29-1 and TRBJ2-6, the full variable domain reads SAVISQKPSRDICQRGTSLTIQCQVDSQVTMMFWYRQQPGQSLTLIATANQGSEATYESGFVIDKFPISRPNLTFSTLTVSNMSPEDSSIYLCSVEEFAPGANVLTFGAGSRLTVL.

The V call is TRBV10-3, the J call TRBJ2-1; TCRdb outputs TRBD1, but without DNA this stays unchecked. The CDR3 is made up of 15 amino acids. Germline values: CDR1 ENHRY, CDR2 SYGVKD. This chain's CDR3 is CAIRKRDRGDNEQFF.

The chain employs TRBV20-1 and TRBJ1-2. The CDR3 extends over 14 amino acids. Per germline, CDR1 DFQATT and CDR2 SNEGSKA (reference sequence). The CDR3: CSARDVQSDYGYTF.

The V gene is TRBV12-3 or TRBV12-4, the J gene TRBJ2-7. This CDR3 is built from 14 residues. The CDR3 sequence is CASSRDGPPSEQYF.

The chain has TRBV28 and TRBJ2-7; TCRdb designates TRBD2, a call that cannot be tested without DNA. The length of the CDR3 is 14 residues. Germline CDR1 and CDR2: MDHEN and SYDVKM. CDR3 residues: CVSSTAGIAYEQYF.

This chain joins TRBV28 and TRBJ2-3; without DNA, the TCRdb call of TRBD1 cannot be checked. Germline values: CDR1 MDHEN, CDR2 SYDVKM. The CDR3 is made up of 14 amino acids. CDR3 sequence: CASSSDLSGVAQYF.

The V gene is TRBV7-8, the J gene TRBJ2-1; lacking DNA, the TRBD1 call made by TCRdb goes unchecked. The germline gives CDR1 SGHVS, CDR2 FQNEAQ. The CDR3 is made up of 17 amino acids. Here the CDR3 reads CASSLVGGGSSYNEQFF.

The chain recombines TRBV5-1 with TRBJ2-5; TCRdb proposes TRBD1, but this gene call is untestable without DNA. The CDR3 length is 14 residues. The germline gives CDR1 SGHRS, CDR2 YFSETQ. CDR3 residues: CASSSTGAEETQYF.

This chain uses TRBV11-2 with TRBJ2-1; no DNA is available, so the TRBD2 call from TCRdb remains unchecked. Germline CDR1 reads SGHAT; CDR2 reads FQNNGV. The CDR3 is 19 amino acids. The chain's CDR3 is CASSQWLELGLAGKNEQFF.

The chain joins TRBV4-1 to TRBJ2-1. The CDR3 is 14 residues long. Germline V lookup: CDR1 MGHRA, CDR2 YSYEKL. CDR3: CASSQGPVRNEQFF.

The V call is TRBV29-1, the J call TRBJ2-1; the TRBD1 assignment by TCRdb is unverifiable without DNA. This CDR3 region has 14 residues. The germline CDR1 and CDR2 sequences are SQVTM and ANQGSEA. CDR3 protein: CSVETGVRPNEQFF.

V is TRBV5-1 and J is TRBJ2-2. Germline values: CDR1 SGHRS, CDR2 YFSETQ. The CDR3 loop spans 11 amino acids. CDR3 sequence: CASSFAGELFF. The full variable domain, rest sourced from reference TRBV5-1 and TRBJ2-2, is KAGVTQTPRYLIKTRGQQVTLSCSPISGHRSVSWYQQTPGQGLQFLFEYFSETQRNKGNFPGRFSGRQFSNSRSEMNVSTLELGDSALYLCASSFAGELFFGEGSRLTVL.

V and J are TRBV4-2 and TRBJ2-5; TCRdb designates TRBD2, a call that cannot be tested without DNA. This CDR3 has 13 residues. Germline CDR1 reads LGHNA; CDR2 reads YNFKEQ. The CDR3 reads CASSPGLGETQYF.

The genes are TRBV28 and TRBJ1-1; TCRdb returns TRBD1, unconfirmable since there is no DNA. The germline CDR1 and CDR2 sequences are MDHEN and SYDVKM. The CDR3 loop spans 16 amino acids. CDR3: CASLPPRGLMNTEAFF.

The chain carries TRBV12-3 or TRBV12-4 and TRBJ2-1; TCRdb's D call, TRBD2, is unchecked because there is no DNA. This CDR3 spans 17 amino acids. CDR3 region: CASSLASGASSYNEQFF.

This rearrangement joins TRBV27 to TRBJ2-1; the TCRdb call, TRBD2, lacks DNA for checking. The CDR3 spans 14 residues. CDR1 is MNHEY, CDR2 SMNVEV, per germline (reference sequence). The CDR3 loop is CASSLGPSGDEQFF.

The chain links TRBV29-1 to TRBJ2-7; TCRdb names TRBD2, which stays unverified in the absence of DNA. Germline V gene sequence: CDR1 SQVTM, CDR2 ANQGSEA. CDR3 size: 14 residues. The CDR3 loop is CSVIGAGLAYEQYF.

The V gene is TRBV28, the J gene TRBJ1-4; with no DNA, the TCRdb D assignment of TRBD1 cannot be verified. The CDR3 extends over 11 amino acids. Germline V CDR1 and CDR2: MDHEN, SYDVKM. CDR3: CATGTFGKLFF.